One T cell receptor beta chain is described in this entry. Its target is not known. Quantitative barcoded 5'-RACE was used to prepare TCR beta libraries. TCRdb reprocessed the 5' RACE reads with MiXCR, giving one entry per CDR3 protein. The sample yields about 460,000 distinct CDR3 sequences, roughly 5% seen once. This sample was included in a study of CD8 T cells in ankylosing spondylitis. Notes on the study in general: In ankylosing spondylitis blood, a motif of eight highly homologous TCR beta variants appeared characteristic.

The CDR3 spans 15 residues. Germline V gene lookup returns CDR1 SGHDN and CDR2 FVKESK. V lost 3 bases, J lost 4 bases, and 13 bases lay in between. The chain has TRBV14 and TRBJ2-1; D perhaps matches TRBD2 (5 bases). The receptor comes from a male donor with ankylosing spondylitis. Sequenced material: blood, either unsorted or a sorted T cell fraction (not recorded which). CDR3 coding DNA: TGTGCCAGCAGCCATAGGGTAGCGAGGTACAATGAGCAGTTCTTC. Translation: CASSHRVARYNEQFF.